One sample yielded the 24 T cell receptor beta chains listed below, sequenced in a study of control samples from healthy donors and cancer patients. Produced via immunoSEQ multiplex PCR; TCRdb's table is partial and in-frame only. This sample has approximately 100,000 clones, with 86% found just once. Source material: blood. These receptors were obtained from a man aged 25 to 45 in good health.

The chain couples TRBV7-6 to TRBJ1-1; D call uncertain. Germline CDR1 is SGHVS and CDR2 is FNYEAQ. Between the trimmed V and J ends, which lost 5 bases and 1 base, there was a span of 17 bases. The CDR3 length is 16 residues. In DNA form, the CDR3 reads TGTGCCAGCAGCCCCGAGGACGGACCTAAGAACACTGAAGCTTTCTTT. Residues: CASSPEDGPKNTEAFF.

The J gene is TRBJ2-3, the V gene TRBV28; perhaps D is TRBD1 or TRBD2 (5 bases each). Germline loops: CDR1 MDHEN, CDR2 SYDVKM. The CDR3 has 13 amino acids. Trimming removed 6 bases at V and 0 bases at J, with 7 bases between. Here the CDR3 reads CASSRDSTDTQYF. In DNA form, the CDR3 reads TGTGCCAGCAGCCGGGACAGCACAGATACGCAGTATTTT.

CDR3 DNA sequence: TGTGCCATCAGTGAGGGCAGGGTAGTAGATACGCAGTATTTT. Its protein product is CAISEGRVVDTQYF. This chain links TRBV10-3 with TRBJ2-3, with D possibly matching TRBD1 (5 bases). The CDR3 extends over 14 amino acids. Per the germline V gene, CDR1 is ENHRY and CDR2 is SYGVKD. V lost 2 bases and J lost 5, with 11 bases in between.

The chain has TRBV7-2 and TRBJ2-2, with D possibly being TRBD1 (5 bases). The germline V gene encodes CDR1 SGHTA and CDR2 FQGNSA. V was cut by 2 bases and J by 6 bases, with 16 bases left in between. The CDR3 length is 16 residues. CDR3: CASSLTPSGWAGELFF. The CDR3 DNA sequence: TGTGCCAGCAGCTTAACCCCGTCAGGGTGGGCCGGGGAGCTGTTTTTT.

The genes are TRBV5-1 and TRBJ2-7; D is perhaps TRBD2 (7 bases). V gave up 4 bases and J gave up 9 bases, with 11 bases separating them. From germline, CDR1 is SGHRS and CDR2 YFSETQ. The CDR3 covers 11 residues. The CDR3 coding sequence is TGCGCCAGCAGCCTCCGGGGGGCGCAGTACGTC. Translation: CASSLRGAQYV.

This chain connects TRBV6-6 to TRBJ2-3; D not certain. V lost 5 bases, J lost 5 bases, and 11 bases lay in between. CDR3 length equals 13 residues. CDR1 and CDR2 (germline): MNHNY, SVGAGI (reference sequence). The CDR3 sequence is CASSHPLKDTQYF. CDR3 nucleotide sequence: TGTGCCAGCAGTCACCCCCTAAAAGATACGCAGTATTTT.

Here the CDR3 DNA reads TGTGCCAGCAGTTTTGGTCCAAGCACAGATACGCAGTATTTT. Protein: CASSFGPSTDTQYF. This chain links TRBV7-8 with TRBJ2-3; D is unresolved. The CDR3 is 14 amino acids. Germline CDR1 is SGHVS and CDR2 is FQNEAQ. V gave up 6 bases and J gave up 0 bases, with 10 bases separating them.

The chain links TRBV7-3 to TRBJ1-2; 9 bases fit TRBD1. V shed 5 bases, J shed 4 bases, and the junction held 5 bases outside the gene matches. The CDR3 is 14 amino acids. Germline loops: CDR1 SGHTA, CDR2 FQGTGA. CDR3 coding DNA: TGTGCCAGCAGCGTCGGGACAGGGAGCTATGGCTACACCTTC. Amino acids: CASSVGTGSYGYTF.

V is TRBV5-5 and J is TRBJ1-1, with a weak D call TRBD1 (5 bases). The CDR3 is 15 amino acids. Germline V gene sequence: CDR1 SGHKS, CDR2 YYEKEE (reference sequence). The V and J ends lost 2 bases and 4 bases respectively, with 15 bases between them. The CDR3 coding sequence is TGTGCCAGCAGCTTATTTGGGGGTGCGGGCACTGAAGCTTTCTTT. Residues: CASSLFGGAGTEAFF.

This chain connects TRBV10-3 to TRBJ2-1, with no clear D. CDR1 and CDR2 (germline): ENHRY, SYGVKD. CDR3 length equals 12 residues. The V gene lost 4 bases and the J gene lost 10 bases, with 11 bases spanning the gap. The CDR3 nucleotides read TGTGCCATCAGTGGGGATACTCGGGAGCAGTTCTTC. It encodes CAISGDTREQFF.

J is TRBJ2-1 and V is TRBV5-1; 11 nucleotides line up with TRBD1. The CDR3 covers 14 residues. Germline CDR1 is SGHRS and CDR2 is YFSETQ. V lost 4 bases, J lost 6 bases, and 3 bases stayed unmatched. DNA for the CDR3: TGCGCCAGCAGCCGGGACAGGGGGACCAATGAGCAGTTCTTC. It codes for CASSRDRGTNEQFF.

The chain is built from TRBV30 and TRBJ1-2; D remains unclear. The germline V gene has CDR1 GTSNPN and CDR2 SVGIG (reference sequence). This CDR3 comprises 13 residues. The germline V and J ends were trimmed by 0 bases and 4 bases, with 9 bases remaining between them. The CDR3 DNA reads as TGTGCCTGGAGTGTAGGGCAGGCCTATGGCTACACCTTC. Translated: CAWSVGQAYGYTF.

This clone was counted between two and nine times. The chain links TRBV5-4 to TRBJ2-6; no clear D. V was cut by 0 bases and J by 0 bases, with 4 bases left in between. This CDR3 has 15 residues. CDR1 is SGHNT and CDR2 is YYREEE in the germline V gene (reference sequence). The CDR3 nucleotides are TGTGCCAGCAGCTTGGGGAACTCTGGGGCCAACGTCCTGACTTTC. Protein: CASSLGNSGANVLTF. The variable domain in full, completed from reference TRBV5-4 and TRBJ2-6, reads ETGVTQSPTHLIKTRGQQVTLRCSSQSGHNTVSWYQQALGQGPQFIFQYYREEENGRGNFPPRFSGLQFPNYSSELNVNALELDDSALYLCASSLGNSGANVLTFGAGSRLTVL.

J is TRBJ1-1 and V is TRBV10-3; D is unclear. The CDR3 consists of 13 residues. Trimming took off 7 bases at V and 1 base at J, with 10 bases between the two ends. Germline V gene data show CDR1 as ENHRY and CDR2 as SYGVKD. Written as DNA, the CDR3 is TGTGCCATCAAGAACCATGGGAACACTGAAGCTTTCTTT. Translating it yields CAIKNHGNTEAFF.

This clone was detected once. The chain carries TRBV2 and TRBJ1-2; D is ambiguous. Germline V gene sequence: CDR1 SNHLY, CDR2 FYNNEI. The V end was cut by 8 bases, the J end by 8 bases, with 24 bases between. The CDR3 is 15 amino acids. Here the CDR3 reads CASVGSPNPLGGYTF. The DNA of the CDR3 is TGTGCCAGCGTCGGCAGCCCAAATCCCTTAGGAGGCTACACCTTC.

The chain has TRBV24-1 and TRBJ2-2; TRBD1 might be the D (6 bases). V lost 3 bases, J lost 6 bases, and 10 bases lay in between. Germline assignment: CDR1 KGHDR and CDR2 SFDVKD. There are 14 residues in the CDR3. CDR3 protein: CATSDQGKPGELFF. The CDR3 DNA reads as TGTGCCACCAGTGATCAGGGGAAACCCGGGGAGCTGTTTTTT.

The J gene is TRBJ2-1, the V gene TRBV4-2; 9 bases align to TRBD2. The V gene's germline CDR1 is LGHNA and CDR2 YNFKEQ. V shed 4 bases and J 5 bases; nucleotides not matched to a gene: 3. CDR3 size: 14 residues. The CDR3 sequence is CASSRGGEDNEQFF. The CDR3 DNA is TGTGCCAGCAGCCGCGGGGGGGAGGACAATGAGCAGTTCTTC.

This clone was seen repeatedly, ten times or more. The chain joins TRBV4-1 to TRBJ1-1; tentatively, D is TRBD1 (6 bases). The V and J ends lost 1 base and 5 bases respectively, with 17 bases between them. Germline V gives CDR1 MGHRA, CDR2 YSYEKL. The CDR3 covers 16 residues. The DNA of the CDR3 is TGCGCCAGCAGCCAAGTTTTTACAGGGCCTGGGACTGAAGCTTTCTTT. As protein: CASSQVFTGPGTEAFF.

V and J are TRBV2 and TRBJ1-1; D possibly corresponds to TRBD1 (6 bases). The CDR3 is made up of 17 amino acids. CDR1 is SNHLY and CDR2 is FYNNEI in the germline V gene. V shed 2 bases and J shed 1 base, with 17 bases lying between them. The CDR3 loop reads CASSELGWTVTNTEAFF. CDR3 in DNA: TGTGCCAGCAGTGAATTAGGCTGGACAGTGACGAACACTGAAGCTTTCTTT.

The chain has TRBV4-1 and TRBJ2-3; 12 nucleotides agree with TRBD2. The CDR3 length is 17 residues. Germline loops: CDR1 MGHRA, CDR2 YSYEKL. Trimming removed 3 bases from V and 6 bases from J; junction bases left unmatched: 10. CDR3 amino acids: CASSQGRLAGATDTQYF. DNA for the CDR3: TGCGCCAGCAGCCAGGGCAGACTAGCGGGGGCCACCGATACGCAGTATTTT.

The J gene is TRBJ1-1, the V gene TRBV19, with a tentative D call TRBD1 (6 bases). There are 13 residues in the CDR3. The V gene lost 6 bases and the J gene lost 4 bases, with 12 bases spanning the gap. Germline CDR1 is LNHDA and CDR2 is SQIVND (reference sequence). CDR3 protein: CASRLTGPTEAFF. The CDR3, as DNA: TGTGCCAGTAGGCTAACAGGGCCCACTGAAGCTTTCTTT.

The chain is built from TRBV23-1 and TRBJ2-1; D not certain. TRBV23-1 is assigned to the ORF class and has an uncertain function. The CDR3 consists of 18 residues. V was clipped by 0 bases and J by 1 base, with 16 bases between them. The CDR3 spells CASSQSCTKQVSYNEQFF. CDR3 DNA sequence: TGCGCCAGCAGTCAATCATGCACAAAGCAGGTTTCCTACAATGAGCAGTTCTTC.

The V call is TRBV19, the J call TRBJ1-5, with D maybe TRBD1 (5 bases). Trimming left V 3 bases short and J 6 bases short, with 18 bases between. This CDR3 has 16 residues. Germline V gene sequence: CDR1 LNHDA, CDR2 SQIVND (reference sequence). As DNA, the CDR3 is TGTGCCAGTAGTATTCGAGGGGATTCCTCGAGTCAGCCCCAGCATTTT. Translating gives CASSIRGDSSSQPQHF.

CDR3 in amino acids: CASSETGYEQYV. The DNA for the CDR3 is TGTGCCAGCAGCGAGACAGGGTACGAGCAGTACGTC. This chain connects TRBV11-2 to TRBJ2-7; 7 bases are a match to TRBD1. Trimming cost V 5 bases and J 4 bases; bases outside gene matches: 2. The CDR3 has 12 residues. Germline loops: CDR1 SGHAT, CDR2 FQNNGV.